The 28 T cell receptor beta chains below were found in one sample sequenced in a study of T-cell reconstitution after alpha-beta-depleted transplantation in children. The TCRbeta library was prepared with unique molecular identifiers. One entry per CDR3 protein results from TCRdb running MiXCR on the PCR reads. The repertoire consists of 350,000 to 500,000 distinct CDR3 sequences, with over 40% occurring once and the leading ten covering under 35%. The sequenced sample was PBMCs, obtained before TCRalphabeta/CD19-depleted stem cell transplant. The receptor set was obtained from a girl aged 2-10 years with aplastic anemia, due to receive a stem cell transplant.

V and J are TRBV20-1 and TRBJ2-3; no firm D call. This CDR3 has 14 residues. The V end was cut by 2 bases, the J end by 5 bases, with 14 bases between. Per the germline V gene, CDR1 is DFQATT and CDR2 is SNEGSKA (reference sequence). CDR3 DNA sequence: TGCAGTGCTAGAAAGTCTTTGAGTCTAGATACGCAGTATTTT. This codes for CSARKSLSLDTQYF.

J is TRBJ2-5 and V is TRBV7-9, with no clear D. Trimming took off 3 bases at V and 4 bases at J, with 9 bases between the two ends. This CDR3 contains 13 residues. Germline values: CDR1 SEHNR, CDR2 FQNEAQ (reference sequence). CDR3 coding DNA: TGTGCCAGCAGCTTTCGTCTTCTAGAGACCCAGTACTTC. Amino acid sequence: CASSFRLLETQYF.

This clonotype has at least ten counts. Here the CDR3 reads CASFTGNEKLFF. Here the CDR3 DNA reads TGTGCCAGCTTCACAGGGAATGAAAAACTGTTTTTT. The chain employs TRBV28 and TRBJ1-4, with a tentative D call TRBD1 (6 bases). This CDR3 is 12 amino acids long. The germline CDR1 and CDR2 sequences are MDHEN and SYDVKM. The germline V and J ends were trimmed by 8 bases and 5 bases, with 9 bases remaining between them.

This clonotype was observed once. The rearrangement joins TRBV11-1 to TRBJ1-1, with a tentative D call TRBD1 (6 bases). The CDR3 has 14 residues. The ends were cut back, 4 bases at V and 1 base at J, with 10 bases in the middle. CDR1 is SGHAT and CDR2 is FQDESV in the germline V gene (reference sequence). The CDR3 reads CASSYPGQNTEAFF. The CDR3 DNA follows: TGTGCCAGCAGCTATCCGGGACAGAACACTGAAGCTTTCTTT.

This clonotype was seen only once. The gene calls are TRBV20-1 and TRBJ2-3, with D maybe TRBD2 (6 bases). V lost 3 bases to trimming and J lost 0 bases, with 10 bases between them. Germline CDR1 reads DFQATT; CDR2 reads SNEGSKA (reference sequence). This CDR3 region has 14 residues. The CDR3 spells CSASHGGSTDTQYF. Written as DNA, the CDR3 is TGCAGTGCTAGTCACGGGGGAAGCACAGATACGCAGTATTTT.

The rearrangement links TRBV15 to TRBJ2-1; D gene uncertain. The V gene lost 0 bases and the J gene lost 5 bases, with 11 bases spanning the gap. Germline V gives CDR1 LNHNV, CDR2 YYDKDF (reference sequence). This CDR3 has 15 amino acids. In DNA form, the CDR3 reads TGTGCCACCAGCAGAGAGCCAGGTCTGGACAATGAGCAGTTCTTC. Translation: CATSREPGLDNEQFF.

The rearrangement uses TRBV9 and TRBJ1-1, with D tentatively TRBD1 (6 bases). This CDR3 region has 12 residues. V was shortened by 3 bases and J by 12 bases, with 15 bases between the two germline ends. Germline-derived CDR1 and CDR2 are SGDLS and YYNGEE. The DNA for the CDR3 is TGTGCCAGCAGCGCGCAAACAGGGCAGACTTTCTTT. This gives the protein CASSAQTGQTFF.

This clonotype was found many times. The chain is built from TRBV29-1 and TRBJ1-1; D remains unclear. Trimming pared 4 bases from V and 3 bases from J, leaving 15 bases between. CDR1 and CDR2 from the germline V gene are SQVTM and ANQGSEA. This CDR3 spans 14 amino acids. The CDR3 protein is CSVVGIQWDTEAFF. In DNA, the CDR3 is TGCAGCGTTGTCGGTATTCAATGGGACACTGAAGCTTTCTTT.

In its sample, this clonotype was seen a few times. The chain couples TRBV11-3 to TRBJ2-1; D remains unclear. The ends were cut back, 1 base at V and 8 bases at J, with 9 bases in the middle. This CDR3 is built from 13 residues. CDR1 is SGHNT, CDR2 YENEEA, per germline. Here the CDR3 DNA reads TGTGCCAGCAGCTTAGCCCTGGGCGATGAGCAGTTCTTC. It yields the protein CASSLALGDEQFF.

This clonotype was seen ten or more times. V usage is TRBV29-1 and J usage is TRBJ1-1, with D possibly matching TRBD1 (6 bases). The CDR3 covers 14 residues. CDR1 and CDR2 (germline): SQVTM, ANQGSEA. V was pared by 2 bases and J by 0 bases, with 10 bases between. The CDR3 DNA follows: TGCAGCGTTGAAACAGGGTGGTTGAACACTGAAGCTTTCTTT. This gives the protein CSVETGWLNTEAFF.

This clonotype was detected only a few times. The chain links TRBV10-3 to TRBJ1-2, with 7 bases aligning to TRBD1. Trimming at V came to 7 bases and at J to 8 bases, leaving 7 bases not matched to a gene. The CDR3 is made up of 12 amino acids. The V gene's germline CDR1 is ENHRY and CDR2 SYGVKD. In DNA, the CDR3 is TGTGCCATCACCTCAGGACAGGCAGGCTACACCTTC. Translation: CAITSGQAGYTF.

This clonotype came up many times. The junction does not match germline at one end; this may be a read error. V gene TRBV7-9 combines with J gene TRBJ2-7; tentative D call: TRBD1 (5 bases). The CDR3 runs 12 residues. Germline CDR1 and CDR2: SEHNR and FQNEAQ (reference sequence). The CDR3 sequence: CASSLDTYEQYF. The DNA of the CDR3 is TGCGCCAGCAGCTTGGACACCTACGAGCAGTACTTC.

This clonotype was seen many times. This chain links TRBV20-1 with TRBJ2-7; 8 bases fit TRBD2. CDR1 and CDR2 from the germline V gene are DFQATT and SNEGSKA (reference sequence). This CDR3 has 13 amino acids. The junction had 4 bases not matched to a gene; V was cut back by 2 bases and J by 4 bases. CDR3 DNA: TGCAGTGCTAGATTAGCGGGGATATACGAGCAGTACTTC. Translated: CSARLAGIYEQYF.

The chain carries TRBV7-9 and TRBJ1-1; D is ambiguous. This CDR3 spans 13 amino acids. Trimming shortened V by 5 bases and J by 3 bases, and 10 bases separated the two germline ends. Per germline, CDR1 SEHNR and CDR2 FQNEAQ (reference sequence). The CDR3 DNA sequence: TGTGCCAGCAGCCCCGTACACGACACTGAAGCTTTCTTT. Protein sequence: CASSPVHDTEAFF. The full variable domain, completed using reference TRBV7-9 and TRBJ1-1, is DTGVSQNPRHKITKRGQNVTFRCDPISEHNRLYWYRQTLGQGPEFLTYFQNEAQLEKSRLLSDRFSAERPKGSFSTLEIQRTEQGDSAMYLCASSPVHDTEAFFGQGTRLTVV.

This clonotype has a single count. J is TRBJ2-1 and V is TRBV7-2; 14 nucleotides line up with TRBD2. Germline loops: CDR1 SGHTA, CDR2 FQGNSA. V was pared by 5 bases and J by 7 bases, with 7 bases of the junction left unmatched. CDR3 length: 16 amino acids. This CDR3 reads CASSQTSGGAWNEQFF. CDR3 in DNA: TGTGCCAGCAGCCAGACTAGCGGGGGGGCGTGGAATGAGCAGTTCTTC.

This rearrangement joins TRBV7-9 to TRBJ1-3, with D perhaps matching TRBD1 (6 bases). Germline-derived CDR1 and CDR2 are SEHNR and FQNEAQ (reference sequence). With 3 bases removed from V and 0 bases from J, the gap between germline ends came to 9 bases. The CDR3 extends over 15 amino acids. CDR3 sequence reads: CASSFGQPSGNTIYF. The CDR3 region has the DNA TGTGCCAGCAGCTTCGGACAGCCCTCTGGAAACACCATATATTTT. Variable domain in full (rest from reference TRBV7-9 and TRBJ1-3): DTGVSQNPRHKITKRGQNVTFRCDPISEHNRLYWYRQTLGQGPEFLTYFQNEAQLEKSRLLSDRFSAERPKGSFSTLEIQRTEQGDSAMYLCASSFGQPSGNTIYFGEGSWLTVV.

V usage is TRBV2 and J usage is TRBJ2-3; TRBD2 matches at 12 bases. This CDR3 contains 16 residues. V lost 6 bases and J lost 1; bases outside the gene matches: 5. Germline assignment: CDR1 SNHLY and CDR2 FYNNEI. The DNA of the CDR3 is TGTGCCAGCAGACTACTAGCGGGAGGCGGCACAGATACGCAGTATTTT. It is translated as CASRLLAGGGTDTQYF.

This clonotype occurred a few times. V and J are TRBV7-2 and TRBJ2-3; TRBD2 matches at 8 bases. The CDR3 is 16 amino acids. V lost 1 base and J lost 2; bases outside the gene matches: 5. The germline V gene encodes CDR1 SGHTA and CDR2 FQGNSA. The DNA of the CDR3 is TGTGCCAGCAGCTTAGTTACTAGCGGACTCACAGATACGCAGTATTTT. Translated, it gives CASSLVTSGLTDTQYF.

This clonotype was observed many times. The gene calls are TRBV12-3 or TRBV12-4 and TRBJ2-7; D is possibly TRBD1 (5 bases). The CDR3 runs 12 residues. V dropped 4 bases and J dropped 6 bases, with 10 bases sitting between them. The CDR3 loop reads CASSSDRAEQYF. The CDR3 region has the DNA TGTGCCAGCAGTTCTGACAGAGCCGAGCAGTACTTC.

This clonotype was found many times. The chain has TRBV11-2 and TRBJ1-6; D gene unclear. The V and J ends lost 7 bases and 9 bases respectively, with 10 bases between them. CDR3 size: 12 residues. CDR1 is SGHAT, CDR2 FQNNGV, per germline. This chain's CDR3 is CASTSLISPLHF. In DNA form, the CDR3 reads TGTGCCAGCACCTCATTGATTTCACCCCTCCACTTT.

The V call is TRBV20-1, the J call TRBJ2-3; D is unclear. Germline V gene sequence: CDR1 DFQATT, CDR2 SNEGSKA (reference sequence). Trimming cost V 0 bases and J 4 bases, with 14 bases left between them. The CDR3 covers 15 residues. The CDR3 DNA is TGCAGTGCTAGAGATCCGAGTATCGGGCCAGATACGCAGTATTTT. Translating it yields CSARDPSIGPDTQYF.

The chain carries TRBV20-1 and TRBJ2-1, with D possibly matching TRBD2 (5 bases). The CDR3 extends over 15 amino acids. Germline assignment: CDR1 DFQATT and CDR2 SNEGSKA (reference sequence). V gave up 6 bases and J gave up 7 bases, with 22 bases separating them. CDR3 DNA sequence: TGCAGTGCCCCCGGAGGTGGGCCGCTTCGGAATGAGCAGTTCTTC. Its protein is CSAPGGGPLRNEQFF.

This chain uses TRBV5-1 with TRBJ2-3, with D perhaps matching TRBD1 (6 bases). V lost 0 bases and J 0 bases, leaving 14 bases between the germline ends. Germline V lookup: CDR1 SGHRS, CDR2 YFSETQ. The CDR3 is 17 amino acids. The CDR3 protein is CASSLATDSRSTDTQYF. CDR3 bases: TGCGCCAGCAGCTTGGCCACGGACAGCCGAAGCACAGATACGCAGTATTTT.

J is TRBJ2-7 and V is TRBV5-1, with D possibly being TRBD1 (5 bases). V was pared by 0 bases and J by 9 bases, with 16 bases between. The CDR3 totals 14 residues. Germline assignment: CDR1 SGHRS and CDR2 YFSETQ. The CDR3 DNA follows: TGCGCCAGCAGCTTGGCATCTGGGGCCGGCGGGCAGTACTTC. Protein: CASSLASGAGGQYF.

The chain employs TRBV12-3 or TRBV12-4 and TRBJ2-3; D is ambiguous. The V end lost 6 bases, the J end lost 2 bases, and 12 bases lay between the germline ends. The CDR3 sequence is 14 residues long. DNA of the CDR3: TGTGCCAGCAGAACGTCCCAGTACACAGATACGCAGTATTTT. Amino acids: CASRTSQYTDTQYF.

This clonotype was seen at least ten times. The chain employs TRBV20-1 and TRBJ1-6; D may be TRBD1 (6 bases). The CDR3 has 15 amino acids. V was trimmed by 5 bases and J by 5 bases, leaving 16 bases between them. Per germline, CDR1 DFQATT and CDR2 SNEGSKA (reference sequence). CDR3 protein: CSAATGAWNNSPLHF. The CDR3 DNA is TGCAGTGCTGCGACAGGCGCTTGGAATAATTCACCCCTCCACTTT.

This clonotype was detected many times. The chain uses TRBV2 and TRBJ2-7, with a tentative D call TRBD2 (6 bases). The V end lost 8 bases, the J end lost 2 bases, and 16 bases lay between the germline ends. The CDR3 is 14 residues long. Germline assignment: CDR1 SNHLY and CDR2 FYNNEI. The CDR3 loop is CASGSGTAPYEQYF. CDR3 DNA: TGTGCCAGCGGGTCCGGGACTGCACCCTACGAGCAGTACTTC.

The sample holds many counts of this clonotype. The chain combines TRBV7-2 with TRBJ2-7; no reliable D call. Germline CDR1 and CDR2: SGHTA and FQGNSA. The V gene lost 8 bases and the J gene lost 0 bases, with 8 bases spanning the gap. This CDR3 has 12 amino acids. CDR3 loop: CASQSSSYEQYF. The CDR3 nucleotides are TGTGCCAGCCAGAGCAGCTCCTACGAGCAGTACTTC.